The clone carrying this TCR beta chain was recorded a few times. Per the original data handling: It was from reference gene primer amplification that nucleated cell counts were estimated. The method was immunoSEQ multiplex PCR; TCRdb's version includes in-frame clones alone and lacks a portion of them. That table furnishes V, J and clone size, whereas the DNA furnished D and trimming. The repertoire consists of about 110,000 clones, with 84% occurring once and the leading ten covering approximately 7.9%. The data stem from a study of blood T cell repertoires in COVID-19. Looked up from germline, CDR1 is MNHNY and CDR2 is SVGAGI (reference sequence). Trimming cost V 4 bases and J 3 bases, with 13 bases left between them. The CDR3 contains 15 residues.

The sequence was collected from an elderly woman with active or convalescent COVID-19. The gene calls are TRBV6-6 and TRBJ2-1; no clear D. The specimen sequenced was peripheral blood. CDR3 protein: CASSFLTGSYNEQFF. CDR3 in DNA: TGTGCCAGCAGTTTTCTAACGGGTAGCTACAATGAGCAGTTCTTC.